Each of the 21 T cell receptor beta chains below was sequenced from the same sample in a study of radiotherapy plus CTLA-4 blockade in lung cancer. Sequenced by immunoSEQ multiplex PCR; TCRdb stores in-frame clones only, minus some. The data show around 110,000 clones, about nine tenths seen once. This sample comprised peripheral blood, obtained from a patient treated with radiotherapy plus ipilimumab. These receptors originate from a human donor with non-small cell lung cancer that progressed on radiotherapy plus ipilimumab.

The V and J genes are TRBV30 and TRBJ2-1; D might be TRBD2 (6 bases). Trimming took off 4 bases at V and 2 bases at J, with 12 bases between the two ends. The CDR3 contains 14 residues. CDR1 is GTSNPN, CDR2 SVGIG, per germline (reference sequence). The CDR3 protein is CAWMTSRAYNEQFF. The CDR3 region has the DNA TGTGCCTGGATGACTAGTCGGGCCTACAATGAGCAGTTCTTC.

The V and J genes are TRBV6-5 and TRBJ2-7, with a possible D match to TRBD1 (5 bases). Germline V gene sequence: CDR1 MNHEY, CDR2 SVGAGI. V was cut by 6 bases and J by 5 bases, with 14 bases left in between. CDR3 length equals 13 residues. CDR3 amino acids: CASSEAGPNEQYF. The CDR3 DNA reads as TGTGCCAGCAGCGAAGCAGGGCCAAACGAGCAGTACTTC.

This clone was picked up one time. V gene TRBV11-3 combines with J gene TRBJ2-7; unclear D gene. The CDR3 contains 13 residues. Germline V gene sequence: CDR1 SGHNT, CDR2 YENEEA. The V end lost 4 bases, the J end lost 6 bases, and 13 bases lay between the germline ends. The DNA for the CDR3 is TGTGCCAGCAGCTACCTTGGAGTTGCCGAGCAGTACTTC. Its translation is CASSYLGVAEQYF.

The V call is TRBV6-1, the J call TRBJ2-7, with D perhaps assigned TRBD1 or TRBD2 (5 bases each). V lost 2 bases and J lost 2, with 10 bases in between. The CDR3 totals 14 residues. Looked up from germline, CDR1 is MNHNS and CDR2 is SASEGT. The CDR3 loop is CASSEIGGAYEQYF. CDR3 bases: TGTGCCAGCAGTGAAATTGGGGGAGCCTACGAGCAGTACTTC.

V gene TRBV30 combines with J gene TRBJ2-1; 9 bases agree with TRBD2. Germline CDR1 is GTSNPN and CDR2 is SVGIG (reference sequence). With 8 bases clipped from V and 3 bases from J, the junction kept 5 bases outside the gene matches. CDR3 size: 13 residues. This CDR3 is CARLAGRYNEQFF. The CDR3 bases are TGTGCCCGCCTAGCGGGACGCTACAATGAGCAGTTCTTC.

J is TRBJ2-7 and V is TRBV21-1; the D call of TRBD1 is as the table states it, not checked on the DNA. TRBV21-1 is an annotated pseudogene. The CDR3 runs 13 residues. CDR3 sequence (DNA): TGTGCCAGCATCCCCGGACAGCGCTACGAGCAGTACTTC. Its protein product is CASIPGQRYEQYF.

V gene TRBV7-9 combines with J gene TRBJ2-1, with a weak D call TRBD1 (6 bases). The CDR3 length is 15 residues. Germline loops: CDR1 SEHNR, CDR2 FQNEAQ (reference sequence). Trimming cost V 8 bases and J 9 bases, with 23 bases left between them. The CDR3 here is CASGSPGHSLGEQFF. The DNA for the CDR3 is TGTGCCAGCGGATCCCCGGGACATTCCTTGGGTGAGCAGTTCTTC.

The rearrangement uses TRBV2 and TRBJ2-5; TRBD2 aligns across 12 bases. CDR1 and CDR2 from the germline V gene are SNHLY and FYNNEI. The V gene end was trimmed by 10 bases and the J gene end by 5 bases; junction bases not matched to a gene: 5. This CDR3 has 13 residues. The CDR3 DNA is TGTGCCAATCGACTAGCGGGAGTTGAGACCCAGTACTTC. It encodes CANRLAGVETQYF.

The CDR3 reads CASSLVGSESGYF. CDR3 DNA: TGTGCCAGCAGCTTAGTAGGGTCGGAGAGCGGTTACTTC. The chain links TRBV7-9 to TRBJ2-7; perhaps TRBD2 as D (5 bases). From germline, CDR1 is SEHNR and CDR2 FQNEAQ (reference sequence). CDR3 size: 13 residues. The V gene lost 1 base and the J gene lost 13 bases, with 17 bases spanning the gap.

The chain recombines TRBV27 with TRBJ2-7; 10 nucleotides agree with TRBD1. The CDR3 is made up of 15 amino acids. Looked up from germline, CDR1 is MNHEY and CDR2 is SMNVEV (reference sequence). V shed 2 bases and J 7 bases; nucleotides not matched to a gene: 8. The CDR3 reads CASSLTGTGVEEQYF. The CDR3, as DNA: TGTGCCAGCAGTTTAACCGGGACAGGGGTGGAAGAGCAGTACTTC.

This chain connects TRBV7-6 to TRBJ2-5; D perhaps matches TRBD1 (6 bases). The germline V and J ends were trimmed by 4 bases and 5 bases, with 17 bases remaining between them. Germline values: CDR1 SGHVS, CDR2 FNYEAQ. CDR3 length equals 15 residues. CDR3: CASSSRTGSWETQYF. CDR3 in DNA: TGTGCCAGCAGCTCGCGAACAGGGAGCTGGGAGACCCAGTACTTC.

This clone appeared a single time. The chain has TRBV2 and TRBJ1-4, with D unresolved. The germline V gene has CDR1 SNHLY and CDR2 FYNNEI. The CDR3 has 14 amino acids. V was pared by 7 bases and J by 7 bases, with 16 bases between. In DNA form, the CDR3 reads TGTGCCAGCATCTGGTCTCATTCGGGTGAAAAACTGTTTTTT. It translates to CASIWSHSGEKLFF.

The chain couples TRBV10-1 to TRBJ2-1, with TRBD2 matching 14 bases. The length of the CDR3 is 18 residues. The ends lost 4 bases at V and 1 base at J; junction bases unmatched: 6. Germline V CDR1 and CDR2: WNHNN, SYGVQD (reference sequence). The CDR3, as DNA: TGCGCCAGCAGTGGTAGGACTAGCGGGAGGCAGTCCTACAATGAGCAGTTCTTC. It yields the protein CASSGRTSGRQSYNEQFF.

This clone was counted a single time. The chain employs TRBV29-1 and TRBJ1-2; unclear D gene. The CDR3 is made up of 13 amino acids. With 3 bases removed from V and 4 bases from J, the gap between germline ends came to 12 bases. Germline V gene data show CDR1 as SQVTM and CDR2 as ANQGSEA. CDR3 bases: TGCAGCGTTGAGAAGGCCGGAGGCTATGGCTACACCTTC. Protein sequence: CSVEKAGGYGYTF. Variable domain in full (rest from reference TRBV29-1 and TRBJ1-2): SAVISQKPSRDICQRGTSLTIQCQVDSQVTMMFWYRQQPGQSLTLIATANQGSEATYESGFVIDKFPISRPNLTFSTLTVSNMSPEDSSIYLCSVEKAGGYGYTFGSGTRLTVV.

A single count supports this clone. V usage is TRBV4-1 and J usage is TRBJ1-1, with D possibly TRBD1 on 5 matching bases. V shed 1 base and J shed 1 base, with 7 bases lying between them. CDR1 is MGHRA and CDR2 is YSYEKL in the germline V gene. The CDR3 is made up of 14 amino acids. The CDR3 DNA sequence: TGCGCCAGCAGCCAAGTTAGGGGGAACACTGAAGCTTTCTTT. Its translation: CASSQVRGNTEAFF.

The V gene is TRBV25-1, the J gene TRBJ2-1; 8 bases align to TRBD2. V shed 7 bases, J shed 7 bases, and the junction held 9 bases outside the gene matches. This CDR3 contains 14 residues. The germline V gene encodes CDR1 MGHDK and CDR2 SYGVNS. The CDR3 nucleotides read TGTGCCAGCACTCACAGCGGGAGATTAAATGAGCAGTTCTTC. This codes for CASTHSGRLNEQFF. The entire variable domain, with the rest obtained from reference TRBV25-1 and TRBJ2-1, is as follows: EADIYQTPRYLVIGTGKKITLECSQTMGHDKMYWYQQDPGMELHLIHYSYGVNSTEKGDLSSESTVSRIRTEHFPLTLESARPSHTSQYLCASTHSGRLNEQFFGPGTRLTVL.

On this clone: One junction end does not reproduce the germline sequence, and a read error may be involved. The chain is built from TRBV5-1 and TRBJ2-5; 8 bases are shared with TRBD1. This CDR3 spans 14 amino acids. The V gene's germline CDR1 is SGHRS and CDR2 YFSETQ. This CDR3 reads CASSFQQGGEAQYF. In DNA form, the CDR3 reads TGCGCCAGCAGCTTCCAACAGGGGGGAGAGGCCCAGTACTTC.

The CDR3 here is CASNIGSGFEEGYTF. CDR3 coding DNA: TGCGCCAGCAACATCGGCTCGGGGTTTGAAGAAGGCTACACCTTC. The chain couples TRBV5-1 to TRBJ1-2; no firm D call. With 6 bases removed from V and 8 bases from J, the gap between germline ends came to 23 bases. Germline CDR1 and CDR2: SGHRS and YFSETQ. The length of the CDR3 is 15 residues.

This clone was seen just once. The chain couples TRBV25-1 to TRBJ2-3, with no clear D. CDR3 length: 16 residues. The germline gives CDR1 MGHDK, CDR2 SYGVNS. V lost 1 base to trimming and J lost 0 bases, with 11 bases between them. CDR3 bases: TGTGCCAGCAGTGAATTAGGCGGTACTAGCACAGATACGCAGTATTTT. It codes for CASSELGGTSTDTQYF.

The chain has TRBV19 and TRBJ1-4, with D possibly being TRBD1 (6 bases). This CDR3 spans 11 amino acids. Trimming removed 7 bases from V and 10 bases from J, with 10 bases in between. Per germline, CDR1 LNHDA and CDR2 SQIVND (reference sequence). CDR3 nucleotide sequence: TGTGCCAGTATGGGGGGCGGAAAACTGTTTTTT. Encoded protein: CASMGGGKLFF.

The chain combines TRBV9 with TRBJ2-4; D is uncertain. Deletions cut 0 bases from V and 3 bases from J, with 4 bases between. This CDR3 contains 13 residues. Looked up from germline, CDR1 is SGDLS and CDR2 is YYNGEE. The CDR3 DNA is TGTGCCAGCAGCGTAGAGGGCAAAAACATTCAGTACTTC. It is translated as CASSVEGKNIQYF.